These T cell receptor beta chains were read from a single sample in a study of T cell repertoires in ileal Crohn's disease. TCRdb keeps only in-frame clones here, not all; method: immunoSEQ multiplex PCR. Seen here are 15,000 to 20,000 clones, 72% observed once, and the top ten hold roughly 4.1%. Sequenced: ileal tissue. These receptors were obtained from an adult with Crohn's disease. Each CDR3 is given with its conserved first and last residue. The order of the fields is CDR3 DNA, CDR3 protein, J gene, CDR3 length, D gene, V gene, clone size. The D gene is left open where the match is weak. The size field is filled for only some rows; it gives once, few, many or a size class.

TGTGCTAGTGGACGCGGACAGGGGGGTATGAACACTGAAGCTTTCTTT | CASGRGQGGMNTEAFF | TRBJ1-1 | 16 | TRBD1 | TRBV12-5 | few
TGTGCCAGCAGTTTATCCTACTTTGACCTAGCATCCGGGGAGCTGTTTTTT | CASSLSYFDLASGELFF | TRBJ2-2 | 17 | . | TRBV27 | .
TGTGCCTGGGACAGGGGGCAGTCACCCCTCCACTTT | CAWDRGQSPLHF | TRBJ1-6 | 12 | TRBD1 | TRBV30 | .
TGTGCCAGTAGTATAAGGCAGGGGAACACCGGGGAGCTGTTTTTT | CASSIRQGNTGELFF | TRBJ2-2 | 15 | . | TRBV19 | .
TGTGCTAGTGGTTTGGTAGGGACAGGGGTCGAGTACTACGAGCAGTACTTC | CASGLVGTGVEYYEQYF | TRBJ2-7 | 17 | TRBD1 | TRBV12-5 | few
TGTGCCAGCAGTTCCGGGACTAGCGGGACCGAGCAGTACTTC | CASSSGTSGTEQYF | TRBJ2-7 | 14 | TRBD2 | TRBV28 | .
TGCGCCAGCAGTCCCCTGATAACGTCGGGTGGCTACACCTTC | CASSPLITSGGYTF | TRBJ1-2 | 14 | . | TRBV5-1 | .
TGTGCCAGCAGTTTAATAGCGGGGGGGCTTTACAATGAGCAGTTCTTC | CASSLIAGGLYNEQFF | TRBJ2-1 | 16 | TRBD2 | TRBV27 | few
TGTGCCAGCAGTTACTCGAGCGGACGGAATACGCAGTATTTT | CASSYSSGRNTQYF | TRBJ2-3 | 14 | . | TRBV6-5 | .
TGTGCCAGCAGCTTATCTGTCTACTACGAGCAGTACTTC | CASSLSVYYEQYF | TRBJ2-7 | 13 | . | TRBV7-2 | .
TGTGCCAGCAGTTATAGGACAGGGACATACGAGCAGTACTTC | CASSYRTGTYEQYF | TRBJ2-7 | 14 | TRBD1 | TRBV6-5 | .
TGCGCCAGCAGCTTGAGTACTTTAGCAGGGCTCACTGAAGCTTTCTTT | CASSLSTLAGLTEAFF | TRBJ1-1 | 16 | . | TRBV5-1 | .
TGTGCCAGCAGCTTAACGGGTAGGACTAGCGGGAGCACAGATACGCAGTATTTT | CASSLTGRTSGSTDTQYF | TRBJ2-3 | 18 | TRBD2 | TRBV7-3 | .
TGTGCCAGCAGCCAAGTTGGCCAGGGATCCTACGAGCAGTACTTC | CASSQVGQGSYEQYF | TRBJ2-7 | 15 | . | TRBV7-9 | .
TGTGCCAGCAGCTTGGCCGGGGCAGGGGGGCGGCCAGTCCGCGAGCAGTACTTC | CASSLAGAGGRPVREQYF | TRBJ2-7 | 18 | . | TRBV5-6 | .
TGTGCCAGCAGCTTGGGACAGGGGGTCGGCTACACCTTC | CASSLGQGVGYTF | TRBJ1-2 | 13 | TRBD1 | TRBV5-6 | .
TGCGCCAGCAGCCAGCCGGGACAGTGGGGCTACACCTTC | CASSQPGQWGYTF | TRBJ1-2 | 13 | TRBD1 | TRBV4-1 | .
TGTGCCTGGAGTGGGGCCGGTAATCAGCCCCAGCATTTT | CAWSGAGNQPQHF | TRBJ1-5 | 13 | . | TRBV30 | .
TGTGCCAGCAGCTCGTCACAGATTTCTGCCGCTTTCTTT | CASSSSQISAAFF | TRBJ1-1 | 13 | . | TRBV5-8 | .
TGTGCCAGCAGCGAGACTAGTCTCGTCCGGGAGACCCAGTACTTC | CASSETSLVRETQYF | TRBJ2-5 | 15 | . | TRBV9 | .
TGTGCCAGCAGCTTGGCCGGGCGGGAAGAGACCCAGTACTTC | CASSLAGREETQYF | TRBJ2-5 | 14 | . | TRBV5-6 | .
TGTGCCAGCAGTAAGACACGGTACGAGCAGTACTTC | CASSKTRYEQYF | TRBJ2-7 | 12 | . | TRBV7-2 | .
TGCGCCAGCAGCCAAGGGACAGGGGGACAGCCCCAGCATTTT | CASSQGTGGQPQHF | TRBJ1-5 | 14 | TRBD1 | TRBV10-2 | few
TGCGCCAGCACCCATCATATGAGACAGGGGGAAGATACGCAGTATTTT | CASTHHMRQGEDTQYF | TRBJ2-3 | 16 | TRBD1 | TRBV23-1 | .
TGTGCCAGCAGTTTATCCGCAGCAGCGAATATGAACACTGAAGCTTTCTTT | CASSLSAAANMNTEAFF | TRBJ1-1 | 17 | . | TRBV27 | .
TGTGCCAGCGCGGATTGGAGCTCCTATAATTCACCCCTCCACTTT | CASADWSSYNSPLHF | TRBJ1-6 | 15 | . | TRBV2 | .
TGTGCCAGCAGCCCCGGGGTAAATACCTATGGCTACACCTTC | CASSPGVNTYGYTF | TRBJ1-2 | 14 | . | TRBV7-9 | .
TGTGCCAGCAGCCTTGAGCGGGGGGGCTTCGATGAGCAGTTCTTC | CASSLERGGFDEQFF | TRBJ2-1 | 15 | TRBD2 | TRBV7-9 | .
TGTGCCAGCACGCGTGGGGGGGCCGTCGGGGAGCTGTTTTTT | CASTRGGAVGELFF | TRBJ2-2 | 14 | . | TRBV6-5 | .
TGTGCCAGCAGCCTTACTTTGAACACTGAAGCTTTCTTT | CASSLTLNTEAFF | TRBJ1-1 | 13 | . | TRBV7-8 | few
TGTGCCAGCAGCGCGGGGCTTAACACCGGGGAGCTGTTTTTT | CASSAGLNTGELFF | TRBJ2-2 | 14 | . | TRBV5-6 | .
TGTGCCAGCAGTGAAAACTGGGTTGGAGTCTACGAGCAGTACTTC | CASSENWVGVYEQYF | TRBJ2-7 | 15 | . | TRBV2 | .
TGTGCCAGCAGCGTAGATCCCCGGGGGAAGGACAATGAGCAGTTCTTC | CASSVDPRGKDNEQFF | TRBJ2-1 | 16 | . | TRBV9 | .
TGTGCCAGCAGTTCCGGGACAGATCAGTTCTTC | CASSSGTDQFF | TRBJ2-1 | 11 | TRBD1 | TRBV6-5 | .
TGTGCCAGCAGCCAAGGAGTCTGGGCTGAGCAGTTCTTC | CASSQGVWAEQFF | TRBJ2-1 | 13 | . | TRBV4-2 | .
TGTGCCAGCAGCGAAGGGGTCGGGTACGAGCAGTACTTC | CASSEGVGYEQYF | TRBJ2-7 | 13 | . | TRBV9 | .
TGCAGCGTTGAATCAGGACTAGGACTCGAGCAGTACTTC | CSVESGLGLEQYF | TRBJ2-7 | 13 | TRBD2 | TRBV29-1 | .
TGTGCCAGTAGTAACAACAGGGGAAGCGAGCAGTACTTC | CASSNNRGSEQYF | TRBJ2-7 | 13 | TRBD1 | TRBV19 | .
TGTGCCAGCAGGAACTTCTACGAGCAGTACTTC | CASRNFYEQYF | TRBJ2-7 | 11 | . | TRBV2 | .
TGTGCCAGCAGTTTCCCCGACCTCCCCGGGACAGACTATTCCTACGAGCAGTACTTC | CASSFPDLPGTDYSYEQYF | TRBJ2-7 | 19 | TRBD1 | TRBV27 | .
TGTGCCAGCAAGACAGGGAATCAGCCCCAGCATTTT | CASKTGNQPQHF | TRBJ1-5 | 12 | TRBD1 | TRBV6-1 | .
TGTGCCAGCAGCTTACTATTTACAGATACGCAGTATTTT | CASSLLFTDTQYF | TRBJ2-3 | 13 | . | TRBV7-2 | .
TGTGCCAGCAGCGCGGGACTAGCATCTCCTACGGAGCAGTACTTC | CASSAGLASPTEQYF | TRBJ2-7 | 15 | TRBD2 | TRBV9 | .
TGTGCCAGCAGCCTGGGGACAGGAAATACCTATGGCTACACCTTC | CASSLGTGNTYGYTF | TRBJ1-2 | 15 | TRBD1 | TRBV7-6 | .
TGTGCCAGCAGCCAAGGAGCCTATCCTTTCTTT | CASSQGAYPFF | TRBJ1-1 | 11 | . | TRBV4-2 | once
TGCAGCGTTCCGGACAGGGGGCGACCGGAGACCCAGTACTTC | CSVPDRGRPETQYF | TRBJ2-5 | 14 | TRBD1 | TRBV29-1 | .
TGTGCCACAATCGTTGGGGGCAGCAATCAGCCCCAGCATTTT | CATIVGGSNQPQHF | TRBJ1-5 | 14 | . | TRBV19 | .